What follows describes a single T cell receptor beta chain. The V gene's germline CDR1 is SNHLY and CDR2 FYNNEI. Trimming removed 5 bases at V and 9 bases at J, with 14 bases between. The CDR3 is made up of 13 amino acids. This sample is drawn from a study of blood T cell repertoires in COVID-19. Study-wide context: Acute and convalescent COVID-19 samples came from the United States, Italy and Spain. Sample material is recorded as cDNA or gDNA derived from T cells, B-cell-depleted T cells, or PBMCs.

Study processing details: Quantification of nucleated cells was approximated via reference gene primer amplification. Libraries were prepared by immunoSEQ multiplex PCR; TCRdb keeps only in-frame clonotypes and omits some of them. The DNA was the basis for D and trimming; V, J and clone size are from that table. The table shows over 50,000 clones, with about 90% occurring only once. The material sequenced was peripheral blood. This sequence joins TRBV2 and TRBJ2-1, with D possibly matching TRBD1 (6 bases). The clonotype originates from a human donor in a cohort sampled during active COVID-19. CDR3 in amino acids: CASSNIQGSEQFF. DNA of the CDR3: TGTGCCAGCAGTAACATACAGGGATCTGAGCAGTTCTTC. Together with reference TRBV2 and TRBJ2-1, the CDR3 gives the full variable domain: EPEVTQTPSHQVTQMGQEVILRCVPISNHLYFYWYRQILGQKVEFLVSFYNNEISEKSEIFDDQFSVERPDGSNFTLKIRSTKLEDSAMYFCASSNIQGSEQFFGPGTRLTVL.